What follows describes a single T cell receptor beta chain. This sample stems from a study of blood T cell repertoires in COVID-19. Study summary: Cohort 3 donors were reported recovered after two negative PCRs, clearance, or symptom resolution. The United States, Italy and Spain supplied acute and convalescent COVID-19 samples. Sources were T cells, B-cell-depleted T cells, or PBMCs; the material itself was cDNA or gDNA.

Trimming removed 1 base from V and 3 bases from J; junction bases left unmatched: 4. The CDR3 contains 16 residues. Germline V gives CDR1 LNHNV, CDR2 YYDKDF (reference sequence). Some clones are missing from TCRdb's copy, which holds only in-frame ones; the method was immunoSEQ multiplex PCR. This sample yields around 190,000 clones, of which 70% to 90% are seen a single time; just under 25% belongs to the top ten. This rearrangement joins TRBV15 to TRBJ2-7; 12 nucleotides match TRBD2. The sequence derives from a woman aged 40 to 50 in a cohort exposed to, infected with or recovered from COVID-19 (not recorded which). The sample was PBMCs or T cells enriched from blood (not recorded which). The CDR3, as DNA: TGTGCCACCAGCAGAGGAGGACTAGCGGGGCTCTACGAGCAGTACTTC. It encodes CATSRGGLAGLYEQYF. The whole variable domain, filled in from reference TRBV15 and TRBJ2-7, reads DAMVIQNPRYQVTQFGKPVTLSCSQTLNHNVMYWYQQKSSQAPKLLFHYYDKDFNNEADTPDNFQSRRPNTSFCFLDIRSPGLGDTAMYLCATSRGGLAGLYEQYFGPGTRLTVT.